The following is a TCR beta chain sequence with its context. Its target is not known. The entry originates in a study of T cell responses to AZD1222 COVID-19 vaccine. This CDR3 has 13 amino acids. Germline V gives CDR1 SNHLY, CDR2 FYNNEI. The V end lost 6 bases, the J end lost 11 bases, and 14 bases lay between the germline ends. The table came from immunoSEQ multiplex PCR; TCRdb's copy has only in-frame clones and leaves some out. Among 120,000 to 150,000 clones, more than 70% were seen once, and the ten largest hold 5% to 5.5%. Study-level points and caveats: Only six individuals given AZD1222 were seropositive at baseline.

The clonotype comes from an adult who received the AZD1222 COVID-19 vaccine. The sample consisted of peripheral blood, taken 28 days after the second AZD1222 dose. J is TRBJ1-6 and V is TRBV2; D is possibly TRBD1 (5 bases). The DNA for the CDR3 is TGTGCCAGCAGGTGGGGCCTGTGGGCACCCCTCCACTTT. Its protein is CASRWGLWAPLHF. The variable domain in full, completed from reference TRBV2 and TRBJ1-6, reads EPEVTQTPSHQVTQMGQEVILRCVPISNHLYFYWYRQILGQKVEFLVSFYNNEISEKSEIFDDQFSVERPDGSNFTLKIRSTKLEDSAMYFCASRWGLWAPLHFGNGTRLTVT.